These T cell receptor beta chains were read from a single sample in a study of cytomegalovirus exposure and HLA in healthy donors. Here immunoSEQ multiplex PCR was the method, and the copy in TCRdb shows in-frame clones only, minus some. The data show more than 110,000 clones, with more than 70% seen just once and nearly 5% held by the top ten. Sequencing used PBMCs. The source of these receptors is a woman between 45 and 60 years old in good health and CMV-seronegative. Both conserved end residues are part of each CDR3. The D gene is left open where the match is weak. Part of the rows lack a size; the others show once, few, many or a class for expanded clones.

j_call: TRBJ1-1
d_call: -
v_call: TRBV10-3
clone_size: -
cdr3_nt: TGTGCCATCGGGGCGGGGGCGAGCACTGAAGCTTTCTTT
cdr3_aa: CAIGAGASTEAFF

j_call: TRBJ1-1
d_call: TRBD1
v_call: TRBV5-4
clone_size: -
cdr3_nt: TGTGCCAGCGGACAGGGGGCGAACACTGAAGCTTTCTTT
cdr3_aa: CASGQGANTEAFF

j_call: TRBJ2-7
d_call: TRBD1
v_call: TRBV2
clone_size: once
cdr3_nt: TGTGCCAGCAGCGGACAGGTCCATGGGGTCTACGAGCAGTACTTC
cdr3_aa: CASSGQVHGVYEQYF

j_call: TRBJ2-1
d_call: TRBD2
v_call: TRBV9
clone_size: -
cdr3_nt: TGTGCCAGCAGCCGACTAGCTCGGGATGAGCAGTTCTTC
cdr3_aa: CASSRLARDEQFF

j_call: TRBJ2-1
d_call: TRBD1
v_call: TRBV5-4
clone_size: few
cdr3_nt: TGTGCCAGCAGCACAGGACAGGGGGCTGGTAATGAGCAGTTCTTC
cdr3_aa: CASSTGQGAGNEQFF

j_call: TRBJ1-3
d_call: -
v_call: TRBV9
clone_size: -
cdr3_nt: TGTGCCAGCAGCGTAGATAGCACCTACGGAAACACCATATATTTT
cdr3_aa: CASSVDSTYGNTIYF

j_call: TRBJ2-7
d_call: TRBD2
v_call: TRBV6-1
clone_size: many
cdr3_nt: TGTGCCAGCAGTGAAGCGTGGCGGGGGTCCTACGAGCAGTACTTC
cdr3_aa: CASSEAWRGSYEQYF

j_call: TRBJ1-5
d_call: -
v_call: TRBV19
clone_size: few
cdr3_nt: TGTGCCAGTAGTAGGACATTCAGCAATCAGCCCCAGCATTTT
cdr3_aa: CASSRTFSNQPQHF

j_call: TRBJ1-1
d_call: -
v_call: TRBV5-1
clone_size: -
cdr3_nt: TGCGCCAGCAGCCGGGGTACAGGGACAACCGTCCTCGGCGATGAAGCTTTCTTT
cdr3_aa: CASSRGTGTTVLGDEAFF

j_call: TRBJ2-1
d_call: TRBD1
v_call: TRBV2
clone_size: -
cdr3_nt: TGTGCCAGCTCCCGGGACAGGGTTTCCAATGAGCAGTTCTTC
cdr3_aa: CASSRDRVSNEQFF

j_call: TRBJ2-3
d_call: TRBD2
v_call: TRBV5-4
clone_size: -
cdr3_nt: TGTGCCAGCAGCCTAGCGGGGGGGCCCCCAGATACGCAGTATTTT
cdr3_aa: CASSLAGGPPDTQYF

j_call: TRBJ1-1
d_call: TRBD1
v_call: TRBV7-2
clone_size: few
cdr3_nt: TGTGCCAGCAGCCCGCGGACAGGTACTCTGAACACTGAAGCTTTCTTT
cdr3_aa: CASSPRTGTLNTEAFF

j_call: TRBJ1-1
d_call: TRBD1
v_call: TRBV6-5
clone_size: -
cdr3_nt: TGTGCCAGCAGTAAACAGGGGAAGTACACTGAAGCTTTCTTT
cdr3_aa: CASSKQGKYTEAFF

j_call: TRBJ2-7
d_call: -
v_call: TRBV19
clone_size: few
cdr3_nt: TGTGCCAGTAGTATAGGTGTATCCTACTCCTACGAGCAGTACTTC
cdr3_aa: CASSIGVSYSYEQYF

j_call: TRBJ2-4
d_call: -
v_call: TRBV5-5
clone_size: -
cdr3_nt: TGTGCCAGCAGCTTGGCGGGAGTCAGGTCTTTAGCCAAAAACATTCAGTACTTC
cdr3_aa: CASSLAGVRSLAKNIQYF

j_call: TRBJ1-5
d_call: -
v_call: TRBV28
clone_size: few
cdr3_nt: TGTGCCAGCAAGGCAGGGCTGACCAATCAGCCCCAGCATTTT
cdr3_aa: CASKAGLTNQPQHF

j_call: TRBJ1-6
d_call: -
v_call: TRBV25-1
clone_size: few
cdr3_nt: TGTGCCAGCAGTGAATCACGGGGGTATAGTAATTCACCCCTCCACTTT
cdr3_aa: CASSESRGYSNSPLHF

j_call: TRBJ1-1
d_call: -
v_call: TRBV18
clone_size: few
cdr3_nt: TGTGCCAGCTCACCACCGGAGATCATGAACACTGAAGCTTTCTTT
cdr3_aa: CASSPPEIMNTEAFF

j_call: TRBJ2-5
d_call: TRBD2
v_call: TRBV6-1
clone_size: -
cdr3_nt: TGTGCCAGCAGTGAAGGGACTAGCGGGGGAGAGACCCAGTACTTC
cdr3_aa: CASSEGTSGGETQYF

j_call: TRBJ1-2
d_call: -
v_call: TRBV11-2
clone_size: -
cdr3_nt: TGTGCCAGCAGCTTTCCCAGTCACTATGGCTACACCTTC
cdr3_aa: CASSFPSHYGYTF

j_call: TRBJ1-5
d_call: -
v_call: TRBV5-1
clone_size: -
cdr3_nt: TGCGCCAGCAGCATCGCAGGGCGATGGGATCAGCCCCAGCATTTT
cdr3_aa: CASSIAGRWDQPQHF

j_call: TRBJ1-5
d_call: -
v_call: TRBV2
clone_size: -
cdr3_nt: TGTGCCAGCGGCGGAGTAGGGGCCAGCAATCAGCCCCAGCATTTT
cdr3_aa: CASGGVGASNQPQHF

j_call: TRBJ1-2
d_call: -
v_call: TRBV6-6
clone_size: -
cdr3_nt: TGTGCCAGCAGTTCCCCTCGGGGGGACGGCTACACCTTC
cdr3_aa: CASSSPRGDGYTF

j_call: TRBJ1-6
d_call: -
v_call: TRBV4-1
clone_size: -
cdr3_nt: TGCGCCAGCAGCCAAGATTCCGAGCCAGGCGCCCTTTCACCCCTCCACTTT
cdr3_aa: CASSQDSEPGALSPLHF

j_call: TRBJ1-1
d_call: -
v_call: TRBV7-2
clone_size: -
cdr3_nt: TGTGCCAGCAGCTTGTACGCAGGGGTTGGCACTGAAGCTTTCTTT
cdr3_aa: CASSLYAGVGTEAFF

j_call: TRBJ2-2
d_call: -
v_call: TRBV6-1
clone_size: -
cdr3_nt: TGTGCCACCTTACAGGGCCTCGGGGAGCTGTTTTTT
cdr3_aa: CATLQGLGELFF

j_call: TRBJ2-5
d_call: TRBD2
v_call: TRBV7-6
clone_size: -
cdr3_nt: TGTGCCAGCAGCCAACAGTTTGGGACGGGGGGGCGGGAGACCCAGTACTTC
cdr3_aa: CASSQQFGTGGRETQYF

j_call: TRBJ2-2
d_call: TRBD2
v_call: TRBV2
clone_size: once
cdr3_nt: TGTGCCAGCAGTGAACTAGCGGGGGGTGCGGGGGAGCTATTTTTT
cdr3_aa: CASSELAGGAGELFF

j_call: TRBJ1-4
d_call: -
v_call: TRBV30
clone_size: -
cdr3_nt: TGTGCCTGGAGCCGGGGGTGGGCAACTAATGAAAAACTGTTTTTT
cdr3_aa: CAWSRGWATNEKLFF

j_call: TRBJ2-5
d_call: -
v_call: TRBV29-1
clone_size: -
cdr3_nt: TGCAGCGGGCGGACAGTGCAAGATACCCAGTACTTC
cdr3_aa: CSGRTVQDTQYF

j_call: TRBJ2-3
d_call: TRBD2
v_call: TRBV9
clone_size: -
cdr3_nt: TGTGCCAGCAGCGGCGGGGGTATCGCAGATACGCAGTATTTT
cdr3_aa: CASSGGGIADTQYF

j_call: TRBJ1-5
d_call: -
v_call: TRBV6-5
clone_size: -
cdr3_nt: TGTGCCAGCAGACCTCCGGGAAGCAATCAGCCCCAGCATTTT
cdr3_aa: CASRPPGSNQPQHF

j_call: TRBJ2-4
d_call: -
v_call: TRBV6-1
clone_size: -
cdr3_nt: TGTGCCAGCAGTGAGAGCGTGCAAAACATTCAGTACTTC
cdr3_aa: CASSESVQNIQYF

j_call: TRBJ1-2
d_call: TRBD1
v_call: TRBV7-2
clone_size: once
cdr3_nt: TGTGCCAGCAGCTTAGCGGTTGGGACAGGGGAGGATGGCTACACCTTC
cdr3_aa: CASSLAVGTGEDGYTF

j_call: TRBJ1-2
d_call: -
v_call: TRBV28
clone_size: -
cdr3_nt: TGTGCCAGCAGGGTCCCGGGATTCTATGGCTACACCTTC
cdr3_aa: CASRVPGFYGYTF

j_call: TRBJ2-2
d_call: -
v_call: TRBV13
clone_size: -
cdr3_nt: TGTGCCAGCAGCTCTTTAGGGGGAGCCCGGGAGCTGTTTTTT
cdr3_aa: CASSSLGGARELFF

j_call: TRBJ1-2
d_call: -
v_call: TRBV19
clone_size: -
cdr3_nt: TGTGCCAGTAACGATTACAGGGAAGACTACACCTTC
cdr3_aa: CASNDYREDYTF

j_call: TRBJ2-7
d_call: -
v_call: TRBV6-5
clone_size: -
cdr3_nt: TGTGCCAGCAGCCAGACCTACCAGGGCCACGAGCAGTACTTC
cdr3_aa: CASSQTYQGHEQYF

j_call: TRBJ2-1
d_call: -
v_call: TRBV18
clone_size: -
cdr3_nt: TGTGCCAGCTCACCGCCGGGACTCCCTACCAATGAGCAGTTCTTC
cdr3_aa: CASSPPGLPTNEQFF

j_call: TRBJ2-1
d_call: TRBD2
v_call: TRBV27
clone_size: -
cdr3_nt: TGTGCCAGCAGTTTACAGCGGGGGGGCCTCAGTGAGCAGTTCTTC
cdr3_aa: CASSLQRGGLSEQFF

j_call: TRBJ1-1
d_call: TRBD1
v_call: TRBV6-5
clone_size: few
cdr3_nt: TGTGCCAGCAGTCCTTTCTCCGGGACAGGGCTTGAAGCTTTCTTT
cdr3_aa: CASSPFSGTGLEAFF

j_call: TRBJ2-7
d_call: -
v_call: TRBV5-1
clone_size: -
cdr3_nt: TGCGCCAGCAGCTTGACTAGTTTCCCCTACGAGCAGTACTTC
cdr3_aa: CASSLTSFPYEQYF

j_call: TRBJ2-7
d_call: TRBD1
v_call: TRBV19
clone_size: -
cdr3_nt: TGTGCCAGTAGTACCGCACTCGGACAGGGTCCCGAGCAGTACTTC
cdr3_aa: CASSTALGQGPEQYF

j_call: TRBJ2-3
d_call: -
v_call: TRBV7-9
clone_size: -
cdr3_nt: TGTGCCAGCAGCCACACTCCAGGGGGCACAGATACGCAGTATTTT
cdr3_aa: CASSHTPGGTDTQYF

j_call: TRBJ2-3
d_call: -
v_call: TRBV6-1
clone_size: -
cdr3_nt: TGTGCCAGCAGAGCCCAGGGGTACCCAGATACGCAGTATTTT
cdr3_aa: CASRAQGYPDTQYF